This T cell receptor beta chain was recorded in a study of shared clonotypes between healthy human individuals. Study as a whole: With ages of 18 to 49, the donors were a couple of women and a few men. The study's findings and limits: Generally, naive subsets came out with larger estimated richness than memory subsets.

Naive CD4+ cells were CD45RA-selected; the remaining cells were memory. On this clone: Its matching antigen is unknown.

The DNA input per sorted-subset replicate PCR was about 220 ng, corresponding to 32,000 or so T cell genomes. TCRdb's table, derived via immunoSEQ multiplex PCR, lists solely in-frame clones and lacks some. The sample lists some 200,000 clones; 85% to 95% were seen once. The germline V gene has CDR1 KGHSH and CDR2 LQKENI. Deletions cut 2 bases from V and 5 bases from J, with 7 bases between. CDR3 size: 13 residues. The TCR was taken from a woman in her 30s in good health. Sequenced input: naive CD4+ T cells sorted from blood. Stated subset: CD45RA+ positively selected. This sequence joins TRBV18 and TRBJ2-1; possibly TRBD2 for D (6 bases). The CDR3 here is CASSPGGNNEQFF. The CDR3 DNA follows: TGTGCCAGCTCACCAGGGGGGAACAATGAGCAGTTCTTC.